Below are 9 T cell receptor beta chains sequenced from a single sample in a study of identical twins. MiXCR, applied by TCRdb to the 5' RACE reads, yields one record per CDR3 protein. This sample has approximately 670,000 distinct CDR3 sequences; around 6% occur once, and the top ten carry under 2%. Sequencing was done on a sample of naive T cells sorted from blood. The receptors were gathered from a man aged 18 to 29 in good health.

This clonotype was observed many times. V gene TRBV5-1 combines with J gene TRBJ2-3; a weak D match, TRBD2 (6 bases). CDR3 length: 14 residues. Germline-derived CDR1 and CDR2 are SGHRS and YFSETQ. V lost 2 bases, J lost 6 bases, and 13 bases lay in between. The CDR3 DNA sequence: TGCGCCAGCAGCTTTTGGGGGGAGATGGATACGCAGTATTTT. Translating gives CASSFWGEMDTQYF. Combining the CDR3 with reference TRBV5-1 and TRBJ2-3 gives the whole variable domain KAGVTQTPRYLIKTRGQQVTLSCSPISGHRSVSWYQQTPGQGLQFLFEYFSETQRNKGNFPGRFSGRQFSNSRSEMNVSTLELGDSALYLCASSFWGEMDTQYFGPGTRLTVL.

This clonotype was recorded at least ten times. The chain couples TRBV28 to TRBJ2-2; 9 nucleotides match TRBD2. There are 16 residues in the CDR3. CDR1 MDHEN and CDR2 SYDVKM come from the germline V gene. The V gene end was trimmed by 6 bases and the J gene end by 5 bases; junction bases not matched to a gene: 10. The CDR3 loop is CASSTILAGRTGELFF. In DNA, the CDR3 is TGTGCCAGCAGCACTATACTAGCGGGTCGGACCGGGGAGCTGTTTTTT. Full variable domain (outside the CDR3, taken from reference TRBV28 and TRBJ2-2): DVKVTQSSRYLVKRTGEKVFLECVQDMDHENMFWYRQDPGLGLRLIYFSYDVKMKEKGDIPEGYSVSREKKERFSLILESASTNQTSMYLCASSTILAGRTGELFFGEGSRLTVL.

This clonotype was recorded many times. The chain joins TRBV20-1 to TRBJ1-5; D gene unclear. This CDR3 has 13 residues. Germline CDR1 DFQATT, CDR2 SNEGSKA (reference sequence). Trimming stripped 7 bases from V and 3 bases from J, with 13 bases between. The CDR3: CSVLSTVNQPQHF. CDR3 nucleotides: TGCAGTGTACTGTCGACGGTCAATCAGCCCCAGCATTTT.

Ten or more counts support this clonotype. V and J are TRBV24-1 and TRBJ2-1; D perhaps matches TRBD1 (6 bases). Germline loops: CDR1 KGHDR, CDR2 SFDVKD. The CDR3 is 17 residues long. With 0 bases removed from V and 3 bases from J, the gap between germline ends came to 14 bases. In DNA form, the CDR3 reads TGTGCCACCAGTGATTTGCAAGCCAGGGGCGGCTACAATGAGCAGTTCTTC. Its translation: CATSDLQARGGYNEQFF.

This clonotype showed up many times. The V call is TRBV6-1, the J call TRBJ1-1, with 7 positions matching TRBD1. CDR1 MNHNS and CDR2 SASEGT come from the germline V gene. This CDR3 has 16 residues. V shed 3 bases and J 3 bases; nucleotides not matched to a gene: 10. The CDR3 nucleotides read TGTGCCAGCAGTGATCCCCCTCGACAGGGCTACACTGAAGCTTTCTTT. Amino acid sequence: CASSDPPRQGYTEAFF.

This clonotype was found many times. This chain uses TRBV7-9 with TRBJ2-7, with D perhaps TRBD2 (6 bases). CDR1 and CDR2 (germline): SEHNR, FQNEAQ (reference sequence). The CDR3 spans 14 residues. Trimming took off 1 base at V and 5 bases at J, with 12 bases between the two ends. Here the CDR3 DNA reads TGTGCCAGCAGCTTAGTAGGAGGGGCGCACGAGCAGTACTTC. This gives the protein CASSLVGGAHEQYF.

This clonotype has at least ten counts. The genes are TRBV9 and TRBJ2-2; D uncertain. This CDR3 spans 15 amino acids. Trimming pared 0 bases from V and 0 bases from J, leaving 6 bases between. CDR1 is SGDLS, CDR2 YYNGEE, per germline. The chain's CDR3 is CASSVGSANTGELFF. Written as DNA, the CDR3 is TGTGCCAGCAGCGTAGGGAGCGCGAACACCGGGGAGCTGTTTTTT.

This clonotype appeared a few times. The chain has TRBV11-1 and TRBJ2-2, with no clear D. This CDR3 has 15 amino acids. Germline-derived CDR1 and CDR2 are SGHAT and FQDESV (reference sequence). Trimming shortened V by 4 bases and J by 1 base, and 10 bases separated the two germline ends. As DNA, the CDR3 is TGTGCCAGCAGCTCCAGAGTCCGGAACACCGGGGAGCTGTTTTTT. This codes for CASSSRVRNTGELFF.

Many counts were recorded for this clonotype. This chain links TRBV12-3 or TRBV12-4 with TRBJ2-4; D ambiguous. Trimming pared 2 bases from V and 3 bases from J, leaving 14 bases between. CDR3 size: 16 residues. The DNA of the CDR3 is TGTGCCAGCAGTTTATGGGCTAAGGATGACAAAAACATTCAGTACTTC. Its protein is CASSLWAKDDKNIQYF.